The clone carrying this T cell receptor (beta chain) was seen a few times. Its matching antigen is unknown. This sample was included in a study of T-cell reconstitution after alpha-beta-depleted transplantation in children. Findings of the study overall: There were some patients whose high TCRbeta diversity at day 60 came from surviving recipient T cells and thymic progenitors. From newly produced T cells came most of the T-cell counts and diversity one year after transplant. Roughly two months post-transplant, alpha-beta T cells reportedly originated from several hundred graft clones that had expanded.

The germline gives CDR1 MGHDK, CDR2 SYGVNS. This CDR3 is built from 16 residues. Trimming took off 1 base at V and 3 bases at J, with 14 bases between the two ends. Preparing the TCRbeta library involved the use of unique molecular identifiers. Each CDR3 protein gets one entry after TCRdb re-called the PCR reads with MiXCR. The repertoire holds approximately 800,000 distinct CDR3 sequences, with less than 20% as singletons. V gene TRBV25-1 combines with J gene TRBJ2-3, with D unclear. The sequence was obtained from a male patient younger than 18 who had a stem cell transplant for acute lymphoblastic leukemia, so the T cells may come from the graft donor. The sequences come from PBMCs, mostly from graft donor cells, collected 360 days after TCRalphabeta/CD19-depleted stem cell transplant. The CDR3 reads CASSESPGPSTDTQYF. CDR3 in DNA: TGTGCCAGCAGTGAATCGCCGGGCCCTTCGACAGATACGCAGTATTTT.